Listed here is a single T cell receptor (beta chain). Its antigen is unidentified. The source of the sample is a study of cytomegalovirus exposure and HLA in healthy donors. General observations from the study: HLA alleles showed associations with around 15,000 TCR beta sequences in a later analysis, at a 0.05 false discovery rate. Reports indicate that TCR beta sequences accurately predicted the HLA-A and HLA-B alleles of most subjects.

Trimming shortened V by 3 bases and J by 0 bases, and 18 bases separated the two germline ends. The V gene's germline CDR1 is ENHRY and CDR2 SYGVKD. CDR3 length equals 18 residues. The PCR was carried out with 60 Vbeta primers and 13 Jbeta primers. Clones were read by immunoSEQ multiplex PCR, and TCRdb kept only the in-frame ones, dropping some. The repertoire has some 170,000 clones, about four fifths of them found once; the top ten carry over 2.5%. The study sampled nominally healthy donors, though unrecorded immune exposures were likely. The receptor comes from a male donor in good health and CMV-seronegative. The sequenced sample consisted of PBMCs. The rearrangement joins TRBV10-3 to TRBJ2-1; TRBD2 might be the D (5 bases). The CDR3 loop is CAISDLIGSGSSYNEQFF. The CDR3 DNA follows: TGTGCCATCAGTGACCTCATTGGGAGCGGAAGCTCCTACAATGAGCAGTTCTTC.